These T cell receptor beta chains were read from a single sample in a study of shared clonotypes between healthy human individuals. Here immunoSEQ multiplex PCR was the method, and the copy in TCRdb shows in-frame clones only, minus some. The sample contains 1.5 million to 2.5 million clones, about 95% of which appear only once. Sequenced material: naive CD8+ T cells sorted from blood. These receptors were taken from a man younger than 30 in good health. Each CDR3 is given with its conserved first and last residue. The order of the fields is J gene, V gene, CDR3 protein.

j_call: TRBJ2-7; v_call: TRBV5-5; cdr3_aa: CASSLPDSGLSYEQYF
j_call: TRBJ2-2; v_call: TRBV7-9; cdr3_aa: CASTSPRQVANTGELFF
j_call: TRBJ2-5; v_call: TRBV4-2; cdr3_aa: CASSLLPRTSGGHETQYF
j_call: TRBJ2-1; v_call: TRBV9; cdr3_aa: CASSTPRDRGRVEQFF
j_call: TRBJ1-2; v_call: TRBV18; cdr3_aa: CASSPAGPSDNTF
j_call: TRBJ2-7; v_call: TRBV19; cdr3_aa: CASSIYGGRLYEQYF
j_call: TRBJ1-4; v_call: TRBV5-3; cdr3_aa: CARSLPSGSRATNEKLFF
j_call: TRBJ2-7; v_call: TRBV5-1; cdr3_aa: CASRWTASYEQYF
j_call: TRBJ1-5; v_call: TRBV27; cdr3_aa: CASMEGANQPQHF
j_call: TRBJ1-2; v_call: TRBV6-5; cdr3_aa: CASSRDSSNYGYTF
j_call: TRBJ2-4; v_call: TRBV13; cdr3_aa: CASSLGPPRAKNIQYF
j_call: TRBJ2-7; v_call: TRBV19; cdr3_aa: CASRDRSTYEQYF
j_call: TRBJ2-7; v_call: TRBV7-9; cdr3_aa: CASSLLKGRTYEQYF
j_call: TRBJ2-1; v_call: TRBV19; cdr3_aa: CASSRGAILSSYNEQFF
j_call: TRBJ2-1; v_call: TRBV6-1; cdr3_aa: CASSEWGTGAYNEQFF
j_call: TRBJ2-2; v_call: TRBV5-1; cdr3_aa: CASSLEGQAAGELFF
j_call: TRBJ2-7; v_call: TRBV6-1; cdr3_aa: CASSGRTGSYEQYF
j_call: TRBJ2-7; v_call: TRBV30; cdr3_aa: CAWSGDSYEQYF
j_call: TRBJ2-7; v_call: TRBV7-9; cdr3_aa: CASSTQTSDSYEQYF
j_call: TRBJ1-3; v_call: TRBV2; cdr3_aa: CASSGTGLGNTIYF
j_call: TRBJ2-3; v_call: TRBV9; cdr3_aa: CASSVEGGADTQYF
j_call: TRBJ1-1; v_call: TRBV7-9; cdr3_aa: CASSLGASAPFF